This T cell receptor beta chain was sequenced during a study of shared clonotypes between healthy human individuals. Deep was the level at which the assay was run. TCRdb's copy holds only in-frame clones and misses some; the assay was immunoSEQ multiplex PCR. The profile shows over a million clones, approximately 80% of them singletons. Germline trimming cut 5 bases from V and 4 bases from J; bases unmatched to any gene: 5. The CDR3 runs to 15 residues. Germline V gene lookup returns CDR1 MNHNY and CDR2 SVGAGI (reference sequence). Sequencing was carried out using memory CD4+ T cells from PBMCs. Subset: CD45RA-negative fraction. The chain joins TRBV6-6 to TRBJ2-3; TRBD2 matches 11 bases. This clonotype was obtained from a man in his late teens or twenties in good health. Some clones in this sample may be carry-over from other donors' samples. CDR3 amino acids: CASSVPGLAADTQYF. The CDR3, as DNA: TGTGCCAGCAGTGTCCCGGGACTAGCGGCAGATACGCAGTATTTT.